This T cell receptor (beta chain) stems from a study of cytomegalovirus exposure and HLA in healthy donors. As regards this clone: Its antigen remains unidentified. Its ends do not fully match the called genes, so a read error is possible.

In the PCR, 60 Vbeta and 13 Jbeta primers were used. Clones were read by immunoSEQ multiplex PCR, and TCRdb kept only the in-frame ones, dropping some. The sample has about 160,000 clones, roughly 79% seen once. CDR3 length: 15 amino acids. Germline CDR1 reads MGHRA; CDR2 reads YSYEKL. Study-wide results and limits: A few chains linked to CMV were shown in vitro to be specific for CMV antigens. The likely explanation for a cluster of highly shared sequence variants was sequencing artifact. Some V segments (TRBV6-2 and TRBV6-3 among them) were excluded as indistinguishable.

This sequence originates from a woman aged 50 to 65 in good health and CMV-seronegative. Sequenced input: PBMCs. The genes are TRBV4-1 and TRBJ2-3, with no clear D. CDR3 loop: CVSSLQVSGPDTQYF. The CDR3 DNA is TGCGTCAGCAGCCTCCAGGTCTCAGGTCCAGATACGCAGTATTTT.